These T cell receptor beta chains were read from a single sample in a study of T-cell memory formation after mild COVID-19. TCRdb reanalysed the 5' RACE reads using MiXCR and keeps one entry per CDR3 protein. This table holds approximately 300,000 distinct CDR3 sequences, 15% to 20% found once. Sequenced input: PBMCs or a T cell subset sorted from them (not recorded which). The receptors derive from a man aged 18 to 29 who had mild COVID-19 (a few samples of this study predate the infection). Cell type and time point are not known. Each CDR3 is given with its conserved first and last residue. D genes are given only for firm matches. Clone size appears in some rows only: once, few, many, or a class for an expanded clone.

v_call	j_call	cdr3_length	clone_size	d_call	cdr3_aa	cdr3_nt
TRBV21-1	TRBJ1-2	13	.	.	CASSKRSNYGYTF	TGTGCCAGCAGCAAAAGGAGCAACTATGGCTACACCTTC
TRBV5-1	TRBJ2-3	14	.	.	CASGGGSAGDTQYF	TGCGCCAGCGGTGGGGGCTCAGCGGGGGATACGCAGTATTTT
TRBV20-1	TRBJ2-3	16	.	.	CSASPFTGGITDTQYF	TGCAGTGCTAGCCCCTTTACCGGGGGTATCACAGATACGCAGTATTTT
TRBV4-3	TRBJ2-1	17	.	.	CASSQDNRDGTFGEQFF	TGCGCCAGCAGCCAAGACAATCGGGACGGCACCTTCGGTGAGCAGTTCTTC
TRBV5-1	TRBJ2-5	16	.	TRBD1	CASSRAGTGVVETQYF	TGCGCCAGCAGCAGAGCCGGGACAGGGGTTGTCGAGACCCAGTACTTC
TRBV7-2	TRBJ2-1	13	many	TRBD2	CASTLAGGNEQFF	TGTGCCAGCACCCTTGCGGGGGGCAATGAGCAGTTCTTC
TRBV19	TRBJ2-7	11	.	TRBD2	CASGLGDEQYF	TGTGCCAGCGGACTAGGGGACGAGCAGTACTTC
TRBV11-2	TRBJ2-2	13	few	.	CASRFQGVGELFF	TGTGCCAGCAGGTTCCAGGGAGTCGGGGAGCTGTTTTTT
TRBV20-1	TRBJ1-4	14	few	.	CSASPGADNEKLFF	TGCAGTGCTTCTCCGGGGGCAGATAATGAAAAACTGTTTTTT
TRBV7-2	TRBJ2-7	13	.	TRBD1	CASSPKQGNEQYF	TGTGCCAGCAGCCCAAAACAGGGGAACGAGCAGTACTTC
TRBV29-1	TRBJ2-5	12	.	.	CSARDFAGTQYF	TGCAGCGCCAGGGACTTCGCTGGGACCCAGTACTTC
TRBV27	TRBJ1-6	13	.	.	CASSQIINSPLHF	TGTGCCAGCAGTCAGATAATTAATTCACCCCTCCACTTT
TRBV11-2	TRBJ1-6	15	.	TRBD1	CASSLGGQGFSPLHF	TGTGCCAGCAGCTTGGGTGGACAGGGCTTCTCACCCCTCCACTTT
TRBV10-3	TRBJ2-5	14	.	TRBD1	CAISRDRAGETQYF	TGTGCCATCAGTCGGGACAGGGCGGGGGAGACCCAGTACTTC
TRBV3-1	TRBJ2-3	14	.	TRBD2	CASSHSGATDTQYF	TGTGCCAGCAGCCATAGCGGGGCAACAGATACGCAGTATTTT
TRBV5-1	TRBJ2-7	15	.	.	CASSLDQRGIDEQYF	TGCGCCAGCAGCTTGGATCAAAGGGGGATAGACGAGCAGTACTTC
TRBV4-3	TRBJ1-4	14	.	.	CASSQAGAGEKLFF	TGCGCCAGCAGCCAAGCTGGGGCGGGGGAAAAACTGTTTTTT
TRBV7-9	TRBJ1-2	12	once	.	CASSLTEEGYTF	TGTGCCAGCAGCTTAACAGAAGAGGGCTACACCTTC
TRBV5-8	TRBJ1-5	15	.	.	CASSSRDLRKQPQHF	TGTGCCAGCAGCTCCCGGGATCTCAGGAAGCAGCCCCAGCATTTT
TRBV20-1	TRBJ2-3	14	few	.	CSARRAGVADTQYF	TGCAGTGCTAGGAGGGCAGGGGTCGCAGATACGCAGTATTTT
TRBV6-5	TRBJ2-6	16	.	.	CASSKLPGAGANVLTF	TGTGCCAGCAGTAAACTGCCGGGAGCTGGGGCCAACGTCCTGACTTTC
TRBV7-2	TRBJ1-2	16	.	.	CASSLAPLWTNYGYTF	TGTGCCAGCAGCTTAGCGCCCCTCTGGACTAACTATGGCTACACCTTC
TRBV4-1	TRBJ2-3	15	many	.	CASSQEGTPPDTQYF	TGCGCCAGCAGCCAAGAAGGGACGCCACCAGATACGCAGTATTTT
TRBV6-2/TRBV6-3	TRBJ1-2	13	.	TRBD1	CASSETGPYGYTF	TGTGCCAGCAGTGAGACAGGGCCCTATGGCTACACCTTC
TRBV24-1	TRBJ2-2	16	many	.	CATSDFSRGDTGELFF	TGTGCCACCAGTGATTTTTCTAGGGGAGACACCGGGGAGCTGTTTTTT
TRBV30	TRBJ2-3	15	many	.	CAWSGAGGFADTQYF	TGTGCCTGGAGTGGCGCAGGGGGGTTCGCAGATACGCAGTATTTT
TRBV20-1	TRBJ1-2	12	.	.	CSGTGRGYGYTF	TGCAGTGGAACTGGACGAGGCTATGGCTACACCTTC
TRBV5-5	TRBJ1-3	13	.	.	CASSLERPYTIYF	TGTGCCAGCAGCTTGGAACGGCCCTACACCATATATTTT
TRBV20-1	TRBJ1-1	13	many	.	CSAKKESNTEAFF	TGCAGTGCTAAAAAGGAGTCTAACACTGAAGCTTTCTTT
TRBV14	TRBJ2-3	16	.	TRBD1	CASSQDRGSSTDTQYF	TGTGCCAGCAGCCAAGACAGGGGGTCCTCCACAGATACGCAGTATTTT
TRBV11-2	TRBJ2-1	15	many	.	CASSLGGGPYNEQFF	TGTGCCAGCAGCTTAGGGGGGGGGCCCTACAATGAGCAGTTCTTC
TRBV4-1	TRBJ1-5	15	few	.	CASSQAGQVNQPQHF	TGCGCCAGCAGCCAGGCGGGGCAGGTTAATCAGCCCCAGCATTTT
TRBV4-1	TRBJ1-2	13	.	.	CASSQWEGDGYTF	TGCGCCAGCAGCCAGTGGGAGGGAGATGGCTACACCTTC
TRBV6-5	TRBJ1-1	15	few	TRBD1	CASSYRNRGGTEAFF	TGTGCCAGCAGTTACAGGAACAGGGGGGGCACTGAAGCTTTCTTT
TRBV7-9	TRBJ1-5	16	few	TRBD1	CASSPSGAGGRQPQHF	TGTGCCAGCAGCCCCTCGGGGGCAGGGGGCAGGCAGCCCCAGCATTTT
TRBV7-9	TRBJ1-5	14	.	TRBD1	CASSPRQGAQPQHF	TGTGCCAGCAGCCCCCGACAGGGGGCTCAGCCCCAGCATTTT
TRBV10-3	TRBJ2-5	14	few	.	CAIKPGRAEETQYF	TGTGCCATCAAACCGGGACGCGCAGAAGAGACCCAGTACTTC
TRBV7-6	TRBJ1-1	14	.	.	CASSSKDGFTEAFF	TGTGCCAGCAGCTCCAAGGACGGATTCACTGAAGCTTTCTTT
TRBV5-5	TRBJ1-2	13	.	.	CASSFRGSYGYTF	TGTGCCAGCAGCTTCAGAGGCTCTTATGGCTACACCTTC
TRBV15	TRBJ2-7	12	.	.	CATSRVGYEQYF	TGTGCCACCAGCAGGGTTGGATACGAGCAGTACTTC
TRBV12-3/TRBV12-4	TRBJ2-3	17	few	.	CASSFPSSGTSTDTQYF	TGTGCCAGCAGTTTCCCTTCATCCGGGACTAGCACAGATACGCAGTATTTT
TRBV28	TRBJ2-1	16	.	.	CASRHPGVSSYNEQFF	TGTGCCAGCAGGCATCCAGGGGTGAGCTCCTACAATGAGCAGTTCTTC
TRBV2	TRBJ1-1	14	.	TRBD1	CASSTGGGNTEAFF	TGTGCCAGCAGCACAGGGGGAGGGAACACTGAAGCTTTCTTT
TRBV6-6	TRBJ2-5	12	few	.	CASKGAQETQYF	TGTGCCAGCAAAGGGGCCCAAGAGACCCAGTACTTC
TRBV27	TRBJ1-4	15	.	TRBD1	CASSLSGTGYEKLFF	TGTGCCAGCAGTTTATCCGGGACAGGGTACGAAAAACTGTTTTTT
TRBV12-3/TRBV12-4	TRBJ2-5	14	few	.	CASSLVATPGTQYF	TGTGCCAGCAGTTTAGTGGCTACCCCGGGGACCCAGTACTTC